The clone carrying this T cell receptor (beta chain) was seen many times. Trimming stripped 6 bases from V and 5 bases from J, with 19 bases between. Germline V gives CDR1 MDHEN, CDR2 SYDVKM. The CDR3 runs to 15 residues. This record comes from a study of blood T cells in healthy people across ages. For the study at large: T cells yielded about one barcoded beta molecule per two cells through template switching.

Then a second PCR, running roughly 7 to 12 cycles, was carried out with a sample-barcoded 5' primer and a J-beta primer mix. TCRdb analysed the 5' RACE reads with MiXCR anew, one entry per CDR3 protein. This sample has about 1.5 million distinct CDR3 sequences; approximately 42% occur once, and the top ten carry approximately 4.1%. Isolating PBMCs gave at least 7 million of these cells per sample. The sample comprised blood. This TCR came from a young woman in good health. The chain combines TRBV28 with TRBJ2-5; TRBD2 might be the D (6 bases). CDR3 DNA: TGTGCCAGCAGGGGTAGCGGCTCCTGGAGGGAGACCCAGTACTTC. The encoded protein is CASRGSGSWRETQYF.